This TCR beta chain came from a study of neurological immune-mediated disorders. The CDR3 spans 14 residues. V was cut by 7 bases and J by 2 bases, with 13 bases left in between. Germline V gene data show CDR1 as SGHTA and CDR2 as FQGNSA. This clonotype appeared many times. TCRdb redid the calling of the 5' RACE reads with MiXCR, one entry per CDR3 protein. Seen here are about 50,000 distinct CDR3 sequences, approximately 10% observed once, and the top ten hold roughly 5%. The origin of this receptor is a man between 65 and 85 years old with HTLV-1-associated myelopathy (HAM/TSP). The rearrangement links TRBV7-2 to TRBJ2-3; unclear D gene. Sequenced material: PBMCs. CDR3 nucleotide sequence: TGTGCCAGCACCCTAGGAACTACCACAGATACGCAGTATTTT. Amino acid sequence: CASTLGTTTDTQYF.